These 9 T cell receptor beta chains came from one sample sequenced in a study of shared clonotypes between healthy human individuals. TCRdb's copy holds only in-frame clones and misses some; the assay was immunoSEQ multiplex PCR. The sample includes some 1.5 million clones, more than 95% of them seen just once. Sequencing input: naive CD4+ T cells sorted from blood. The subset was: CD45RA+ positively selected. The receptors were sampled from a young man in good health.

The rearrangement uses TRBV7-6 and TRBJ2-1, with 12 bases lining up with TRBD2. The CDR3 runs 15 residues. Germline V gives CDR1 SGHVS, CDR2 FNYEAQ. V lost 6 bases, J lost 4 bases, and 4 bases stayed unmatched. CDR3 coding DNA: TGTGCCAGCAGTCTTGGACTAGCGGGATACAATGAGCAGTTCTTC. Protein sequence: CASSLGLAGYNEQFF.

The chain joins TRBV5-1 to TRBJ2-7; 14 bases match TRBD2. V gave up 4 bases and J gave up 1 base; unmatched junction bases: 16. The CDR3 extends over 20 amino acids. In germline, CDR1 is SGHRS, CDR2 YFSETQ. This CDR3 reads CASSIWTSGRSTGYSYEQYF. The CDR3 DNA sequence: TGCGCCAGCAGCATCTGGACTAGCGGGAGGTCAACAGGGTATTCCTACGAGCAGTACTTC.

The rearrangement links TRBV28 to TRBJ2-5; 13 nucleotides align to TRBD2. Germline CDR1 is MDHEN and CDR2 is SYDVKM. The CDR3 length is 15 residues. With V trimmed by 3 bases and J by 3 bases, 1 base remained unmatched. The CDR3 protein is CASSFGLAGEETQYF. As DNA, the CDR3 is TGTGCCAGCAGTTTTGGACTAGCGGGAGAAGAGACCCAGTACTTC.

Details on this clone: Within the sample, other DNA sequences also encode this same CDR3. The chain couples TRBV19 to TRBJ1-2; the D gene is possibly TRBD1 (5 bases). V gave up 1 base and J gave up 2 bases, with 8 bases separating them. The CDR3 loop spans 14 amino acids. Germline V gives CDR1 LNHDA, CDR2 SQIVND (reference sequence). Here the CDR3 reads CASSIGEGNYGYTF. The CDR3 nucleotides are TGTGCCAGTAGTATAGGAGAGGGGAACTATGGCTACACCTTC.

V usage is TRBV19 and J usage is TRBJ2-7; TRBD1 agrees at 9 bases. Germline CDR1 LNHDA, CDR2 SQIVND (reference sequence). This CDR3 has 13 amino acids. The ends lost 6 bases at V and 7 bases at J; junction bases unmatched: 7. This chain's CDR3 is CASSRDRENEQYF. The CDR3, as DNA: TGTGCCAGTAGCCGGGACAGGGAAAATGAGCAGTACTTC. Variable domain in full (rest from reference TRBV19 and TRBJ2-7): DGGITQSPKYLFRKEGQNVTLSCEQNLNHDAMYWYRQDPGQGLRLIYYSQIVNDFQKGDIAEGYSVSREKKESFPLTVTSAQKNPTAFYLCASSRDRENEQYFGPGTRLTVT.

The rearrangement joins TRBV27 to TRBJ2-1; either TRBD1 or TRBD2 may supply D (5 bases each). V lost 1 base, J lost 4 bases, and 11 bases lay in between. CDR3 length: 15 residues. Germline V gene lookup returns CDR1 MNHEY and CDR2 SMNVEV (reference sequence). CDR3 coding DNA: TGTGCCAGCAGTTTATATGGGGACGGATACAATGAGCAGTTCTTC. This codes for CASSLYGDGYNEQFF.

This chain uses TRBV5-4 with TRBJ2-3, with 11 bases that match TRBD2. CDR1 SGHNT and CDR2 YYREEE come from the germline V gene (reference sequence). After removal of 5 bases from V and 3 bases from J, the junction contained 8 bases not matched to a gene. This CDR3 has 16 residues. The CDR3 protein is CASSSIAGGSTDTQYF. CDR3 bases: TGTGCCAGCAGTTCTATAGCGGGAGGGTCTACAGATACGCAGTATTTT.

V gene TRBV29-1 combines with J gene TRBJ2-5; D ambiguous. This CDR3 has 13 amino acids. Trimming pared 2 bases from V and 0 bases from J, leaving 7 bases between. Looked up from germline, CDR1 is SQVTM and CDR2 is ANQGSEA. CDR3: CSVELANQETQYF. DNA of the CDR3: TGCAGCGTTGAATTGGCTAACCAAGAGACCCAGTACTTC.

V usage is TRBV28 and J usage is TRBJ2-7, with 9 positions matching TRBD2. Germline loops: CDR1 MDHEN, CDR2 SYDVKM. CDR3 size: 15 residues. V dropped 2 bases and J dropped 4; count of bases not matched to a gene: 6. The CDR3 is CASSLGREGQYEQYF. CDR3 DNA: TGTGCCAGCAGTTTAGGGCGGGAGGGCCAGTACGAGCAGTACTTC.